The present T cell receptor (beta chain) was sequenced within a study of monozygotic twins with inflammatory bowel disease. Findings and caveats of the study: For repertoire similarity, concordant twins did not differ from discordant twins, possibly because power was limited. Subtypes among T cells remained indistinguishable.

Germline V lookup: CDR1 SNHLY, CDR2 FYNNEI. This CDR3 comprises 13 residues. A word on this clonotype: Its matching antigen is unknown.

A template switching step added UMIs, each with a 6-nucleotide sample barcode. From its re-call of the 5' RACE reads, TCRdb lists each CDR3 protein once, without DNA. This listing includes 170,000 or so distinct CDR3 sequences. The clonotype originates from a human donor with ulcerative colitis or Crohn's disease, or a healthy co-twin of an affected twin (not recorded which). This rearrangement joins TRBV2 to TRBJ2-5; TCRdb selects TRBD1, and the lack of DNA leaves this call unchecked. Sample: blood. The CDR3 reads CASGEVGGETQYF.